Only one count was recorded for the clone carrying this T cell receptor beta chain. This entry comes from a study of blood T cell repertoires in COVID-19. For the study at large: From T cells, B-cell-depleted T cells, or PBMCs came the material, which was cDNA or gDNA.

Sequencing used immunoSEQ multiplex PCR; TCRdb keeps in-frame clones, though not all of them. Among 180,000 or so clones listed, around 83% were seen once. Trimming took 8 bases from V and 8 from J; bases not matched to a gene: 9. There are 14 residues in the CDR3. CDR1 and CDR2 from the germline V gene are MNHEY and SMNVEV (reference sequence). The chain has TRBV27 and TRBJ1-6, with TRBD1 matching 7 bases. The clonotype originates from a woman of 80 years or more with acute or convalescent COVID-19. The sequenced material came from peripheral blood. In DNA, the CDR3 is TGTGCCAGCGGCTACACAGGGGATGATTCACCCCTCCACTTT. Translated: CASGYTGDDSPLHF.